This TCR beta chain derives from a study of a mutant IDH1 vaccine in newly diagnosed glioma. Study context: Beginning 4-6 weeks after radiotherapy alone, or with temozolomide cycles, vaccination took place. Most patients had received both radiotherapy and temozolomide, the prior options being radiotherapy, temozolomide, or both.

On this clone: Its antigen is unidentified. Distinct nucleotide sequences in the sample also encode this CDR3.

The time point denotes: week 11, during vaccination. Doses of 300 ug of mutant IDH1 20-mer peptide were given with topical imiquimod. Some clones are missing from TCRdb's copy, which holds only in-frame ones; the method was immunoSEQ multiplex PCR. The sample carries over 95,000 clones, under 90% recorded once. Germline-derived CDR1 and CDR2 are MNHNY and SVGAGI (reference sequence). This CDR3 has 11 amino acids. Trimming cost V 9 bases and J 4 bases, with 10 bases left between them. Findings of the study overall: Of the patients, more than 80% had vaccine-induced immune responses.

The chain links TRBV6-6 to TRBJ2-7; D may correspond to TRBD1 or TRBD2 (5 bases each). This specimen was PBMCs, taken from a glioma patient whose treatment included an IDH1 peptide vaccine. This clonotype was sampled from a woman between 50 and 59 years old with glioma. CDR3 amino acids: CASSGGYEQYF. CDR3 nucleotide sequence: TGTGCCAGTTCTGGGGGTTACGAGCAGTACTTC.